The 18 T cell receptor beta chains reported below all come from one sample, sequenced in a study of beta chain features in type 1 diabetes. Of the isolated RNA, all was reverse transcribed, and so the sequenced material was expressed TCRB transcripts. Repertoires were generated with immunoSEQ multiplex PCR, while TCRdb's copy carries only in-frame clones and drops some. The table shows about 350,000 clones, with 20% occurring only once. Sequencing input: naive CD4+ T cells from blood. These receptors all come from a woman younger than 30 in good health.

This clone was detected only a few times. Written as DNA, the CDR3 is TGCGCCAGCAGCTTAGGCAGCGCAGATACGCAGTATTTT. Translating gives CASSLGSADTQYF. The chain combines TRBV5-1 with TRBJ2-3; no clear D. The CDR3 extends over 13 amino acids. Trimming pared 2 bases from V and 4 bases from J, leaving 8 bases between. Germline CDR1 reads SGHRS; CDR2 reads YFSETQ.

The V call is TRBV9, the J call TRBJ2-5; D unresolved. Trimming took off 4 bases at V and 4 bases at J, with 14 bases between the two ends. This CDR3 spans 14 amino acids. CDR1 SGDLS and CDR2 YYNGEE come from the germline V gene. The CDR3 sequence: CASSSTTPGETQYF. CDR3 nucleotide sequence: TGTGCCAGCAGCTCCACTACTCCCGGAGAGACCCAGTACTTC.

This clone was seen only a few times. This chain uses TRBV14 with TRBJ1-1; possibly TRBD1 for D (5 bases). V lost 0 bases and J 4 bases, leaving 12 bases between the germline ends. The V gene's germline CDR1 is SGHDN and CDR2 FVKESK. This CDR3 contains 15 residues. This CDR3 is CASSQDRGWVTEAFF. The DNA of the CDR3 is TGTGCCAGCAGCCAAGATCGGGGGTGGGTCACTGAAGCTTTCTTT.

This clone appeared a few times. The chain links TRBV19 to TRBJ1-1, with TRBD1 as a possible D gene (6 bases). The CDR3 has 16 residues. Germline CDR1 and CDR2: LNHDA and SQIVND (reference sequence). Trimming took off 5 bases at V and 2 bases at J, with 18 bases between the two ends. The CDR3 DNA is TGTGCCAGTAGTTATTCCCCGACAGGACACAACACTGAAGCTTTCTTT. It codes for CASSYSPTGHNTEAFF.

CDR3 in amino acids: CASSVAPGGSYEQYF. The DNA for the CDR3 is TGTGCCAGCAGCGTAGCCCCCGGGGGATCCTACGAGCAGTACTTC. The rearrangement joins TRBV9 to TRBJ2-7, with D perhaps TRBD2 (6 bases). The germline CDR1 and CDR2 sequences are SGDLS and YYNGEE. Trimming shortened V by 0 bases and J by 1 base, and 11 bases separated the two germline ends. CDR3 length: 15 amino acids.

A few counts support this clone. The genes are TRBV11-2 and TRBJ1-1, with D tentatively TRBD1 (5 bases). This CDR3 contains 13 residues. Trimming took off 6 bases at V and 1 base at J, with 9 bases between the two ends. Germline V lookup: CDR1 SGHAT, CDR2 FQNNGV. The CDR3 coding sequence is TGTGCCAGCAGATATACAGGGAACACTGAAGCTTTCTTT. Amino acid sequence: CASRYTGNTEAFF.

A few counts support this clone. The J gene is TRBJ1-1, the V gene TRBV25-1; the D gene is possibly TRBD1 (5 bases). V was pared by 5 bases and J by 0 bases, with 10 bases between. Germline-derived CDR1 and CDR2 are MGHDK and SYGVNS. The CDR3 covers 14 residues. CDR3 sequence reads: CASSQAGLNTEAFF. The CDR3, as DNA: TGTGCCAGCAGTCAGGCAGGGTTGAACACTGAAGCTTTCTTT.

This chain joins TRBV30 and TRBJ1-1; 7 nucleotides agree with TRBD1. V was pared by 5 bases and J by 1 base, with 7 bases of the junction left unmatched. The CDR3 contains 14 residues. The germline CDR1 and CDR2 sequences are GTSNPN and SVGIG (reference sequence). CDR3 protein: CAWSHRGPNTEAFF. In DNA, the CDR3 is TGTGCCTGGTCCCACAGGGGCCCGAACACTGAAGCTTTCTTT.

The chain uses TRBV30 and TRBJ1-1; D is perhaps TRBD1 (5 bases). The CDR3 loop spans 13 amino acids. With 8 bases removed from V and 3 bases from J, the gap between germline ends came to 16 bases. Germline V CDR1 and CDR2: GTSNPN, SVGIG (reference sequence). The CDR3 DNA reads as TGTGCCGGGGGGGGATCAGGAGACACTGAAGCTTTCTTT. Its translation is CAGGGSGDTEAFF. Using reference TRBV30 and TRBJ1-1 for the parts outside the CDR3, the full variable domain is SQTIHQWPATLVQPVGSPLSLECTVEGTSNPNLYWYRQAAGRGLQLLFYSVGIGQISSEVPQNLSASRPQDRQFILSSKKLLLSDSGFYLCAGGGSGDTEAFFGQGTRLTVV.

CDR3 residues: CASSEAGQLTQYF. In nucleotides, the CDR3 is TGTGCCAGCAGTGAGGCGGGGCAACTTACGCAGTATTTT. J is TRBJ2-3 and V is TRBV25-1; D might be TRBD2 (6 bases). V was trimmed by 3 bases and J by 8 bases, leaving 12 bases between them. This CDR3 comprises 13 residues. Germline loops: CDR1 MGHDK, CDR2 SYGVNS.

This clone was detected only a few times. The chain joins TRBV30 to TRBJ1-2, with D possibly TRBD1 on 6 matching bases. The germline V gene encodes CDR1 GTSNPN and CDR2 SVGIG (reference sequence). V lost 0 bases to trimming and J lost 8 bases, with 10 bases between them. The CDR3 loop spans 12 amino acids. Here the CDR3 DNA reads TGTGCCTGGAGTGTAGGGGGTCGGGGCTACACCTTC. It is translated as CAWSVGGRGYTF.

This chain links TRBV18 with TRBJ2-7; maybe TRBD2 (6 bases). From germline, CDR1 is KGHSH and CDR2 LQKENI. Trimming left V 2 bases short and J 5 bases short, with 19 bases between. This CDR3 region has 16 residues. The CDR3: CASSPILRGAANEQYF. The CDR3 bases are TGTGCCAGCTCACCAATCTTGCGGGGAGCCGCCAACGAGCAGTACTTC. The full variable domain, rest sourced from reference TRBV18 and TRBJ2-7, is NAGVMQNPRHLVRRRGQEARLRCSPMKGHSHVYWYRQLPEEGLKFMVYLQKENIIDESGMPKERFSAEFPKEGPSILRIQQVVRGDSAAYFCASSPILRGAANEQYFGPGTRLTVT.

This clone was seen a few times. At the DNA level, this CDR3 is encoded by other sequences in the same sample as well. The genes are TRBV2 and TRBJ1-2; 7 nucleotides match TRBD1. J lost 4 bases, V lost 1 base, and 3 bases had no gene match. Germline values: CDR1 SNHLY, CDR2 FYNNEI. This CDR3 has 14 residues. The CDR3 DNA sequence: TGTGCCAGCAGTGAAGGACAGGGATCCTATGGCTACACCTTC. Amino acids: CASSEGQGSYGYTF.

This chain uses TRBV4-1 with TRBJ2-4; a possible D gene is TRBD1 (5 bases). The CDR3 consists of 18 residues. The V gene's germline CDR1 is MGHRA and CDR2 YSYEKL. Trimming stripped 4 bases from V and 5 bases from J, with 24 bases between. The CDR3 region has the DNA TGCGCCAGCAGCCGCCTAAAACGGGTGCAGGGTCCCGAAAACATTCAGTACTTC. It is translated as CASSRLKRVQGPENIQYF.

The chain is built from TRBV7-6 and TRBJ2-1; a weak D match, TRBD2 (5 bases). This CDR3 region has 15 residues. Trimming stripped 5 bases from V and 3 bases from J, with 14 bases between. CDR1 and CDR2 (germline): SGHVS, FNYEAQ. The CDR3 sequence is CASSRSPGNYNEQFF. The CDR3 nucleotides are TGTGCCAGCAGCAGGAGTCCGGGGAACTACAATGAGCAGTTCTTC.

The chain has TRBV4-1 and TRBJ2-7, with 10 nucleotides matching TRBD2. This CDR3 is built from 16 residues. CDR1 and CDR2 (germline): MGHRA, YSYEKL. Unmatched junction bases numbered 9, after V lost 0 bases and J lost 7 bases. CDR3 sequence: CASSQDVVAGGGEQYF. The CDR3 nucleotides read TGCGCCAGCAGCCAAGACGTGGTAGCGGGAGGCGGAGAGCAGTACTTC.

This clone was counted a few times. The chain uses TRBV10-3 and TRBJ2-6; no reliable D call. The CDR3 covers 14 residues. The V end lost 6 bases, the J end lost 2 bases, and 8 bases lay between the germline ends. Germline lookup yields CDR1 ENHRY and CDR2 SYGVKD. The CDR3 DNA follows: TGTGCCATCAGCGGTGAACCTGGGGCCAACGTCCTGACTTTC. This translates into CAISGEPGANVLTF.

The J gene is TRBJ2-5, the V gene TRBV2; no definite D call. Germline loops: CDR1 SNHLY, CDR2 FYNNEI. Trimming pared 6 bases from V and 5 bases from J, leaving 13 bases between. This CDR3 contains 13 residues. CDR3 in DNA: TGTGCCAGCAGCGTAGACTCTAGGGAGACCCAGTACTTC. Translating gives CASSVDSRETQYF.